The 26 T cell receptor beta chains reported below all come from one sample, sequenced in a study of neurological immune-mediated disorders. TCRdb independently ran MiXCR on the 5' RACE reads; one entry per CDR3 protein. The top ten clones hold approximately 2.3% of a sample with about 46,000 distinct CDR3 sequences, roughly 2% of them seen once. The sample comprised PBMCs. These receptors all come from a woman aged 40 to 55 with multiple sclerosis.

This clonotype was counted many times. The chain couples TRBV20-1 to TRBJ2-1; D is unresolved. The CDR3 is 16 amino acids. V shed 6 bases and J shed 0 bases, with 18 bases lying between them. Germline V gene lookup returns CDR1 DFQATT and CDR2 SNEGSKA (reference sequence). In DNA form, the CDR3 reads TGCAGTGCGCACACGGATATACTGAGCTCCTACAATGAGCAGTTCTTC. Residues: CSAHTDILSSYNEQFF.

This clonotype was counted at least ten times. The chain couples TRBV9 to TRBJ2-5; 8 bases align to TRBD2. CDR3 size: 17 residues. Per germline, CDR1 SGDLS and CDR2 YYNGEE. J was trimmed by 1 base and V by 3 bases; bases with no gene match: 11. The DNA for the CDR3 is TGTGCCAGCAGCGCCGGGGAGAGTAGCGGGGCCCAAGAGACCCAGTACTTC. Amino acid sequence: CASSAGESSGAQETQYF. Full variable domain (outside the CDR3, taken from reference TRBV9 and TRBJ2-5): DSGVTQTPKHLITATGQRVTLRCSPRSGDLSVYWYQQSLDQGLQFLIQYYNGEERAKGNILERFSAQQFPDLHSELNLSSLELGDSALYFCASSAGESSGAQETQYFGPGTRLLVL.

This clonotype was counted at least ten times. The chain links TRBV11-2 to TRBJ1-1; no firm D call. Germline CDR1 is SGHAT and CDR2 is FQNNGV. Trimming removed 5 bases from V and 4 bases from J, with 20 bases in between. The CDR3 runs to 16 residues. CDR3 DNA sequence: TGTGCCAGCAGCAATACCGGGAGGCCGGCGGGCACTGAAGCTTTCTTT. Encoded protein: CASSNTGRPAGTEAFF.

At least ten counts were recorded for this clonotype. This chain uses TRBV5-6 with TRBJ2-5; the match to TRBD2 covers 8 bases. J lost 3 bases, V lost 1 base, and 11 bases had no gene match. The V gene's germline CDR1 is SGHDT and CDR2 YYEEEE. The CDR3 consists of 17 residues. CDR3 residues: CASSLTRYRGGEETQYF. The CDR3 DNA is TGTGCCAGCAGCTTGACCAGATACCGGGGGGGCGAAGAGACCCAGTACTTC.

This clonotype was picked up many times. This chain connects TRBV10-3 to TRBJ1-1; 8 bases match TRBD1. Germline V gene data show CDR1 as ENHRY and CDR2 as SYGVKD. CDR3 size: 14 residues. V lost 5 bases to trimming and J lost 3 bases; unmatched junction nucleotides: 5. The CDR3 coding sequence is TGTGCCATCAGTACGACAGGGGTGGACACTGAAGCTTTCTTT. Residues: CAISTTGVDTEAFF.

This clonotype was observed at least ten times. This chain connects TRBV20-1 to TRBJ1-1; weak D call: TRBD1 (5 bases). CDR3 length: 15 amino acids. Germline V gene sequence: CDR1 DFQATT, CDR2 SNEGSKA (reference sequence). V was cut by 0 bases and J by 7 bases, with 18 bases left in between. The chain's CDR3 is CSARDHGRDPIEAFF. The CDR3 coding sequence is TGCAGTGCTAGAGACCATGGCCGGGACCCCATTGAAGCTTTCTTT.

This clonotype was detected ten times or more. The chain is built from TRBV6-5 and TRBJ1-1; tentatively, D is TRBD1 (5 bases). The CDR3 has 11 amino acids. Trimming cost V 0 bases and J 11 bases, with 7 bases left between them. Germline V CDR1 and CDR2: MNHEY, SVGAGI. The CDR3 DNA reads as TGTGCCAGCAGTTACTCGGGGGGGGCTTTCTTT. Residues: CASSYSGGAFF.

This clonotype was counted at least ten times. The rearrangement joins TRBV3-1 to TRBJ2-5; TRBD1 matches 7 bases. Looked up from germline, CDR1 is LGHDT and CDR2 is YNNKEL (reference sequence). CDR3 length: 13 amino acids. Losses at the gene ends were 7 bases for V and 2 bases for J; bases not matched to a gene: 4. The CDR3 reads CASTWGQQETQYF. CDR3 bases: TGTGCCAGCACCTGGGGACAGCAAGAGACCCAGTACTTC.

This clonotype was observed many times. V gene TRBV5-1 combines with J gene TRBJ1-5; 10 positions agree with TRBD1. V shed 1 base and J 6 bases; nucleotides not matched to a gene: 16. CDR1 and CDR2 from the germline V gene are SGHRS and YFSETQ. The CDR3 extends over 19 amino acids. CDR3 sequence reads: CASSLCRLEDRGGCQPQHF. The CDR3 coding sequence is TGCGCCAGCAGCTTGTGTCGCCTGGAGGACAGGGGGGGTTGTCAGCCCCAGCATTTT.

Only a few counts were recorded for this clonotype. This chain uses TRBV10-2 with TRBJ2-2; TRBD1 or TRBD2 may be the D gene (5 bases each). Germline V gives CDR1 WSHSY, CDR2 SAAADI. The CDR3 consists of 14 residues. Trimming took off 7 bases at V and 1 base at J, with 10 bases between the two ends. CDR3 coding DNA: TGCGCCAGCAAGGTGGGGGTGAACACCGGGGAGCTGTTTTTT. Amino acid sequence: CASKVGVNTGELFF.

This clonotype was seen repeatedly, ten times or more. CDR3 sequence: CASSYAGTDNEKLFF. The CDR3 DNA sequence: TGCGCCAGCAGTTACGCGGGGACGGATAACGAAAAACTGTTTTTT. The chain has TRBV10-2 and TRBJ1-4; D is possibly TRBD1 (5 bases). Trimming took off 5 bases at V and 8 bases at J, with 18 bases between the two ends. Per germline, CDR1 WSHSY and CDR2 SAAADI. CDR3 length equals 15 residues.

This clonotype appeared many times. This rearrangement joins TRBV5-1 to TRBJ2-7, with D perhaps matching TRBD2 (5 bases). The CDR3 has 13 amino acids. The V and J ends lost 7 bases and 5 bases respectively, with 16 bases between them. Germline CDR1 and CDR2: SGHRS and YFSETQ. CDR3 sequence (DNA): TGCGCCAGCTCTCGGGGAATATTGAACGAGCAGTACTTC. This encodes CASSRGILNEQYF.

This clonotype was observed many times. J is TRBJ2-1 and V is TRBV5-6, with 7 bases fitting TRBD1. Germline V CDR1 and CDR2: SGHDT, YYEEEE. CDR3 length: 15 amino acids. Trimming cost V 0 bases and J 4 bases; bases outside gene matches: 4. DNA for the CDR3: TGTGCCAGCAGCTTGGGGACAGGAGCGTACAATGAGCAGTTCTTC. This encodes CASSLGTGAYNEQFF.

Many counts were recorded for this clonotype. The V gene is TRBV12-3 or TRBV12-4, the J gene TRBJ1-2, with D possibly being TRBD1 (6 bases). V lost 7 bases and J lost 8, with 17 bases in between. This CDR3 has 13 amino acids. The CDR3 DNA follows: TGTGCCAGCACTAACCGGGGGGCAGGAGGCTACACCTTC. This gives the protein CASTNRGAGGYTF.

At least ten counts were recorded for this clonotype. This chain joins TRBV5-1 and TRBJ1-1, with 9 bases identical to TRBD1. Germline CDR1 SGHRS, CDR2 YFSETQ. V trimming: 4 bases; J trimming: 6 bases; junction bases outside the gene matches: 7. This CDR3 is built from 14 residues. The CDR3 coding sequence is TGCGCCAGCAGCCTGGACAGGGGAGACCCTGAAGCTTTCTTT. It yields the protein CASSLDRGDPEAFF. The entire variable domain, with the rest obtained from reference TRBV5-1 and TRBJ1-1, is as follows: KAGVTQTPRYLIKTRGQQVTLSCSPISGHRSVSWYQQTPGQGLQFLFEYFSETQRNKGNFPGRFSGRQFSNSRSEMNVSTLELGDSALYLCASSLDRGDPEAFFGQGTRLTVV.

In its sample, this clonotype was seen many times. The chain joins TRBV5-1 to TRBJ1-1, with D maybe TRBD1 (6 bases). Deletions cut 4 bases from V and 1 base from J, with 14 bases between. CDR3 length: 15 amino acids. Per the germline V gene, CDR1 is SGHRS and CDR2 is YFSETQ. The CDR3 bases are TGCGCCAGCAGCGTACCGGGACAACCGAACACTGAAGCTTTCTTT. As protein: CASSVPGQPNTEAFF.

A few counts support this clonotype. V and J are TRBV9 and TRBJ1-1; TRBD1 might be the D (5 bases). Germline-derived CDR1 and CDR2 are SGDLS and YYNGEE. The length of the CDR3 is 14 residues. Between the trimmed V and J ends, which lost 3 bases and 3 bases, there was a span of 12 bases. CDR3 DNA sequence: TGTGCCAGCAGCGCCAGACAGAGAGACACTGAAGCTTTCTTT. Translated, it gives CASSARQRDTEAFF.

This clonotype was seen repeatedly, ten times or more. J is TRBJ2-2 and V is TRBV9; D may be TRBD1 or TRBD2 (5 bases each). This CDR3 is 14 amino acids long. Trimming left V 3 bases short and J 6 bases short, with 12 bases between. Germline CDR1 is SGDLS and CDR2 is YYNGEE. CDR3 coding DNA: TGTGCCAGCAGCGGCCGGGGACGGGCCGGGGAGCTGTTTTTT. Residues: CASSGRGRAGELFF.

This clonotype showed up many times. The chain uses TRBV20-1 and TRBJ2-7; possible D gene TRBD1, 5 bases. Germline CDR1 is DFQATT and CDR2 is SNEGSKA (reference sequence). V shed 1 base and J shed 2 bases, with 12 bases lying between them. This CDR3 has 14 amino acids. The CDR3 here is CSARAHRSTYEQYF. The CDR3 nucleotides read TGCAGTGCTAGAGCGCACAGGTCCACCTACGAGCAGTACTTC.

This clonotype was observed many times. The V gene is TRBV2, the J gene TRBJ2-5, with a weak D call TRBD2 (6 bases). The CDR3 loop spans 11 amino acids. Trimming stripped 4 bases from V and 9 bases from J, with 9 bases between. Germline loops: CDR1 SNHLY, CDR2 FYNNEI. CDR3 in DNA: TGTGCCAGCAGTGTCGGGGGTCCCCAGTACTTC. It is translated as CASSVGGPQYF.

This CDR3 is CSARGRSYEQYF. The CDR3 nucleotides read TGCAGTGCTAGAGGCAGGTCCTACGAGCAGTACTTC. The chain carries TRBV20-1 and TRBJ2-7; D is uncertain. V lost 1 base, J lost 1 base, and 5 bases lay in between. CDR3 size: 12 residues. CDR1 and CDR2 from the germline V gene are DFQATT and SNEGSKA (reference sequence).

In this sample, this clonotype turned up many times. The CDR3 region has the DNA TGCAGTGTATCGACTAGCGGTTCCACCGGGGAGCTGTTTTTT. It is translated as CSVSTSGSTGELFF. The gene calls are TRBV20-1 and TRBJ2-2; TRBD2 matches 9 bases. Germline CDR1 DFQATT, CDR2 SNEGSKA (reference sequence). V was clipped by 7 bases and J by 4 bases; unmatched bases: 7. The CDR3 is 14 amino acids.

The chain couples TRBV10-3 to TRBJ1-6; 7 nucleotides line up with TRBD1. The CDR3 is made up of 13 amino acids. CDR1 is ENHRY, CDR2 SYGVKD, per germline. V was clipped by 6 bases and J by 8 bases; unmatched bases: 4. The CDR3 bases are TGTGCCATCAGCAGGGGGGGTGATTCACCCCTCCACTTT. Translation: CAISRGGDSPLHF.

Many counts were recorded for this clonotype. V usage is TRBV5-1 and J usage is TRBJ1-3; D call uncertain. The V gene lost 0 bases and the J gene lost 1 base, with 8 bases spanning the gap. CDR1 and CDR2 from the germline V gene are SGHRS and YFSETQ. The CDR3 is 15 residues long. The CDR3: CASSLAPHSGNTIYF. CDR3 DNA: TGCGCCAGCAGCTTGGCCCCGCATTCTGGAAACACCATATATTTT. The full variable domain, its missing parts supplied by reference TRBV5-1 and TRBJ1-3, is KAGVTQTPRYLIKTRGQQVTLSCSPISGHRSVSWYQQTPGQGLQFLFEYFSETQRNKGNFPGRFSGRQFSNSRSEMNVSTLELGDSALYLCASSLAPHSGNTIYFGEGSWLTVV.

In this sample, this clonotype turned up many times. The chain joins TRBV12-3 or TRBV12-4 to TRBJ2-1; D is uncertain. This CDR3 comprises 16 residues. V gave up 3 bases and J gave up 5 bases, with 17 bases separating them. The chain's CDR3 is CASSFSYLGQDNEQFF. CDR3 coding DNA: TGTGCCAGCAGTTTCTCCTACCTCGGGCAGGACAATGAGCAGTTCTTC.

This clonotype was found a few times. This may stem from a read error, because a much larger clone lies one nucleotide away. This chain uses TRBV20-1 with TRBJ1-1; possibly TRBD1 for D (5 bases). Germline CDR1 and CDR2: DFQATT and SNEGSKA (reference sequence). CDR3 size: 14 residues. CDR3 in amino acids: CSASEGPLNTGAFF. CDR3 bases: TGCAGTGCTAGTGAGGGACCGTTGAACACTGGAGCTTTCTTT.